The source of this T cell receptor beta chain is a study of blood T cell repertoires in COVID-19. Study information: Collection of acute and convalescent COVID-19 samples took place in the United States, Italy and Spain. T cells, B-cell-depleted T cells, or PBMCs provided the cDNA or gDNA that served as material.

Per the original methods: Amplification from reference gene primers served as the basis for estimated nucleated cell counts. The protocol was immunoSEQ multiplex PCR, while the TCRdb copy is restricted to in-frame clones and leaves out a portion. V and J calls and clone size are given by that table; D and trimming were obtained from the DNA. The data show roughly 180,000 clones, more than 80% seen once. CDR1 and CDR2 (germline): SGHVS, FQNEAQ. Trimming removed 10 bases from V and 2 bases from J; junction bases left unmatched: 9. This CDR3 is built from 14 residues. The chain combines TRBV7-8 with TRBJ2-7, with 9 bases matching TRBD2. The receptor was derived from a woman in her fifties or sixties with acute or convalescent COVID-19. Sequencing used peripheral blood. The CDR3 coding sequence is TGTGCCACCTCCGGGACTAGCAGAACCTACGAGCAGTACGTC. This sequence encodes CATSGTSRTYEQYV.